The 7 T cell receptor beta chains in this list originate from one sample, sequenced in a study of blood T cell repertoires in COVID-19. Sequencing was performed with immunoSEQ multiplex PCR; in TCRdb, only in-frame clones are kept and a portion is missing. This sample has under 300,000 clones; roughly 90% occur once, and the top ten carry 2% to 2.5%. The specimen was peripheral blood. These receptors all stem from a man aged 30-40 years who had recovered from COVID-19.

This chain joins TRBV27 and TRBJ1-6; possible D gene TRBD1, 5 bases. Germline V gives CDR1 MNHEY, CDR2 SMNVEV (reference sequence). This CDR3 region has 14 residues. V lost 6 bases to trimming and J lost 8 bases, with 14 bases between them. This CDR3 reads CASSGPGGDSPLHF. Written as DNA, the CDR3 is TGTGCCAGCAGCGGGCCTGGGGGGGATTCACCCCTCCACTTT.

The chain has TRBV30 and TRBJ1-3; D remains unclear. V gave up 0 bases and J gave up 0 bases, with 12 bases separating them. The germline gives CDR1 GTSNPN, CDR2 SVGIG (reference sequence). This CDR3 is built from 16 residues. This CDR3 reads CAWSVRRRNSGNTIYF. CDR3 sequence (DNA): TGTGCCTGGAGTGTACGCCGGCGGAACTCTGGAAACACCATATATTTT.

The chain combines TRBV11-3 with TRBJ2-3, with 8 bases fitting TRBD1. V dropped 5 bases and J dropped 6; count of bases not matched to a gene: 10. The V gene's germline CDR1 is SGHNT and CDR2 YENEEA. This CDR3 region has 15 residues. The chain's CDR3 is CASSQPGQGVDTQYF. In nucleotides, the CDR3 is TGTGCCAGCAGCCAACCCGGACAGGGAGTGGATACGCAGTATTTT.

This chain links TRBV7-2 with TRBJ2-5, with D tentatively TRBD2 (6 bases). Trimming removed 4 bases at V and 7 bases at J, with 22 bases between. The CDR3 is 16 residues long. Germline-derived CDR1 and CDR2 are SGHTA and FQGNSA. This chain's CDR3 is CASSSRDWTVRGTQYF. The DNA for the CDR3 is TGTGCCAGCAGCTCCAGGGACTGGACCGTACGCGGGACCCAGTACTTC.

The rearrangement uses TRBV30 and TRBJ1-3, with 9 bases matching TRBD1. Unmatched junction bases numbered 16, after V lost 5 bases and J lost 2 bases. CDR1 and CDR2 from the germline V gene are GTSNPN and SVGIG (reference sequence). The CDR3 covers 18 residues. CDR3 protein: CAWFGGQGSPHPGNTIYF. CDR3 in DNA: TGTGCCTGGTTTGGGGGACAGGGCAGTCCTCATCCTGGAAACACCATATATTTT.

The chain links TRBV6-5 to TRBJ1-6; no clear D gene. The CDR3 runs 14 residues. Germline V CDR1 and CDR2: MNHEY, SVGAGI. The V end lost 6 bases, the J end lost 7 bases, and 13 bases lay between the germline ends. This chain's CDR3 is CASRPRLINSPLHF. The CDR3 DNA is TGTGCCAGCAGACCGAGACTGATCAATTCACCCCTCCACTTT.

The J gene is TRBJ1-4, the V gene TRBV21-1. TRBV21-1 is shown as a pseudogene. The CDR3 loop spans 18 amino acids. The DNA for the CDR3 is TGTGCCAGCAGCAAGTCGGAGAGGGGGGGGAGGACTAATGAAAAACTGTTTTTT. Residues: CASSKSERGGRTNEKLFF.